This T cell receptor (beta chain) was observed in a study of cytomegalovirus exposure and HLA in healthy donors. The CDR3 is made up of 15 amino acids. V was clipped by 4 bases and J by 5 bases; unmatched bases: 6. CDR1 and CDR2 from the germline V gene are MNHEY and SVGAGI. 60 Vbeta and 13 Jbeta primers were used in PCR. The table came from immunoSEQ multiplex PCR; TCRdb's copy has only in-frame clones and leaves some out. The table includes 200,000 or so clones, more than 65% detected once. This cohort consisted of healthy bone marrow donors. The sequencing input was PBMCs. The TCR originated in a woman aged 25 to 45 in good health and CMV-seropositive. The chain has TRBV6-5 and TRBJ2-7, with 12 bases lining up with TRBD1. Written as DNA, the CDR3 is TGTGCCAGCAGTTTTGAGGGGACAGGGGGCGACGAGCAGTACTTC. This encodes CASSFEGTGGDEQYF.